This T cell receptor beta chain was found in a study of technical replicates of blood from a few donors. This CDR3 is built from 22 residues. Per the germline V gene, CDR1 is MDHEN and CDR2 is SYDVKM. Germline trimming cut 5 bases from V and 0 bases from J; bases unmatched to any gene: 20. The repertoire was sequenced with immunoSEQ multiplex PCR; TCRdb's copy has only in-frame clones and lacks some. In the table there are approximately 100,000 clones, 95% of which are singletons. Sequenced: T cells isolated from PBMCs. The origin of this receptor is a human donor in good health. This chain connects TRBV28 to TRBJ2-3, with 13 nucleotides matching TRBD2. The CDR3 DNA reads TGTGCCAGCAGTCTAGACCGATTACTAGCGGGAGGGCCGTCATTTAGCACAGATACGCAGTATTTT. Translation gives CASSLDRLLAGGPSFSTDTQYF. Complete variable domain (other parts from reference TRBV28 and TRBJ2-3): DVKVTQSSRYLVKRTGEKVFLECVQDMDHENMFWYRQDPGLGLRLIYFSYDVKMKEKGDIPEGYSVSREKKERFSLILESASTNQTSMYLCASSLDRLLAGGPSFSTDTQYFGPGTRLTVL.